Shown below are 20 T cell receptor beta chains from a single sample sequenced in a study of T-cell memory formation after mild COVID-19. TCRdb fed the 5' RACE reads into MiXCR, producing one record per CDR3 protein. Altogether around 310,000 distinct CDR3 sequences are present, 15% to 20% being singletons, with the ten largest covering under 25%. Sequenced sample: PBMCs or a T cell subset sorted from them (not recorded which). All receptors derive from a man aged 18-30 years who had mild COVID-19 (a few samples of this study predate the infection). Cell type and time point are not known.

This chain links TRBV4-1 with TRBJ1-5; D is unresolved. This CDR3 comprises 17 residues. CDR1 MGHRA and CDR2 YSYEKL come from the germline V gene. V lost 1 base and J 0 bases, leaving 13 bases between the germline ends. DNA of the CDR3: TGCGCCAGCAGCCAAGTTGGCCTGCGTCTTAGCAATCAGCCCCAGCATTTT. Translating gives CASSQVGLRLSNQPQHF.

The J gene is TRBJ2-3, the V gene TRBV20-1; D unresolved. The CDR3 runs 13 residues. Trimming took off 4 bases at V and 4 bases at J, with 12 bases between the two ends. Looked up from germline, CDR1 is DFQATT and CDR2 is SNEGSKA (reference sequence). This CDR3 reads CSAMLRTSDTQYF. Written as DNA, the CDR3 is TGCAGTGCTATGCTTCGAACCTCAGATACGCAGTATTTT.

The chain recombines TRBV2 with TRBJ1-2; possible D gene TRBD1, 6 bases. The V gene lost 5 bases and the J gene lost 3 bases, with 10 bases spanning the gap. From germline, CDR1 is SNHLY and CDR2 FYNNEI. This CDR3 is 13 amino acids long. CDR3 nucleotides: TGTGCCAGCAGTCGACAGGACGACTATGGCTACACCTTC. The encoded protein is CASSRQDDYGYTF.

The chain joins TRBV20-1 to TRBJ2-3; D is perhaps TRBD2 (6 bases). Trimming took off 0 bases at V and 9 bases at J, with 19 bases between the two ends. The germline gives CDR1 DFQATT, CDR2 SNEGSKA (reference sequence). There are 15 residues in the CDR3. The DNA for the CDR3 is TGCAGTGCTAGAGATCGTGGGACTCGTTCAGGGACGCAGTATTTT. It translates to CSARDRGTRSGTQYF.

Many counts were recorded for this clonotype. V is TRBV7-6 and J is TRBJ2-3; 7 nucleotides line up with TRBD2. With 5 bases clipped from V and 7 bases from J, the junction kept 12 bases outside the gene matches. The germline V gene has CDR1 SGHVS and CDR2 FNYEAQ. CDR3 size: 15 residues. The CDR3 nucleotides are TGTGCCAGCAGCCGAGCGGGACCAGGGAGAAATACGCAGTATTTT. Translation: CASSRAGPGRNTQYF.

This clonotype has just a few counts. The CDR3 DNA reads TGTGCCAGCAGTTCGGGTGGGGGGAGTTCGTGGGGCTACACCTTC. As protein: CASSSGGGSSWGYTF. The chain couples TRBV12-3 or TRBV12-4 to TRBJ1-2; a possible D gene is TRBD1 (5 bases). There are 15 residues in the CDR3. Trimming removed 4 bases at V and 8 bases at J, with 20 bases between.

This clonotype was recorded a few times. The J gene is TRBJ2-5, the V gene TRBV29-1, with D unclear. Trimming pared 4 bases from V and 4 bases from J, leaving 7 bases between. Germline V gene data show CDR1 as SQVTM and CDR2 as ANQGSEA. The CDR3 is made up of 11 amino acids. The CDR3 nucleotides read TGCAGCGTTGGTCTAACAGAGACCCAGTACTTC. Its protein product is CSVGLTETQYF.

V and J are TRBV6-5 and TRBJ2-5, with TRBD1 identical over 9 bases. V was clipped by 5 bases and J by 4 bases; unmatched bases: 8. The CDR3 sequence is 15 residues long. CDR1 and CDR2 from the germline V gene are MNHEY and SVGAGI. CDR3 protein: CASSTGQGLRETQYF. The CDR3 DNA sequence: TGTGCCAGCAGTACCGGACAGGGGTTGAGAGAGACCCAGTACTTC.

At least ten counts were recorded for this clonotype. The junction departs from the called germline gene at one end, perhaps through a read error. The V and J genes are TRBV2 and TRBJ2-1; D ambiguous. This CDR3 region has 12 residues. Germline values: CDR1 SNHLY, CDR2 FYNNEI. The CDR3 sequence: CASSEGYNEQFF. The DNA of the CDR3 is TGCGCCAGCAGTGAAGGGTACAATGAGCAGTTCTTC. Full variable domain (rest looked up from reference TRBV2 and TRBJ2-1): EPEVTQTPSHQVTQMGQEVILRCVPISNHLYFYWYRQILGQKVEFLVSFYNNEISEKSEIFDDQFSVERPDGSNFTLKIRSTKLEDSAMYFCASSEGYNEQFFGPGTRLTVL.

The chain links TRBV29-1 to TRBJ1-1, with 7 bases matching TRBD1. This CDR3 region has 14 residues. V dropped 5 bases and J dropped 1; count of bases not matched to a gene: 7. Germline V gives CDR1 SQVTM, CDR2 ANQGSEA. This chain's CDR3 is CSVQGGYPNTEAFF. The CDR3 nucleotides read TGCAGCGTTCAGGGGGGGTATCCGAACACTGAAGCTTTCTTT.

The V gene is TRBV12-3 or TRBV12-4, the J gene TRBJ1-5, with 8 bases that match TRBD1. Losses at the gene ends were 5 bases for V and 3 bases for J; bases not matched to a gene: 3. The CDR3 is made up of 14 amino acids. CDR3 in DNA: TGTGCCAGCAGTCGACAGGGGAACAATCAGCCCCAGCATTTT. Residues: CASSRQGNNQPQHF.

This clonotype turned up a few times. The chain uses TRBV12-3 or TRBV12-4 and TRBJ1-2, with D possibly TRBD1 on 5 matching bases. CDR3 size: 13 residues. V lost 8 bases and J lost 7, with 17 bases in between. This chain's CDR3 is CASWFTGRSGYTF. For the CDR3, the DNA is TGTGCCAGCTGGTTTACAGGTCGGTCTGGCTACACCTTC.

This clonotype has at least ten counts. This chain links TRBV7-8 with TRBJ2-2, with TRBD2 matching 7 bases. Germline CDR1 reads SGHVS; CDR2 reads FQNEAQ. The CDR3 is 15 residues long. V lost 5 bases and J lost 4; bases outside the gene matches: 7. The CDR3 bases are TGTGCCAGCAGCCCACGACTAGCTCCCACCGGGGAGCTGTTTTTT. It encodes CASSPRLAPTGELFF.

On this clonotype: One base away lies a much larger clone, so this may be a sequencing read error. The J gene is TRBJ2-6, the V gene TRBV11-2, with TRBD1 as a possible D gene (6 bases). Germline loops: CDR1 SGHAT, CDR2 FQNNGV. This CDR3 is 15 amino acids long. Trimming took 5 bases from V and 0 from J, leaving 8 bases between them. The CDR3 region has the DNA TGTGCCAGCAGCCCAGGGGACTCTGGGGCCAACGTCCTGACTTTC. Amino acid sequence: CASSPGDSGANVLTF.

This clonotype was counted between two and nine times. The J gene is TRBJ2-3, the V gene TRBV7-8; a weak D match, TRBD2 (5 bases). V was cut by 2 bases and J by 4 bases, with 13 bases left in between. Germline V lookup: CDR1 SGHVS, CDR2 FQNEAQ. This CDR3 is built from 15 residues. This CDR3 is CASSLMRVVPDTQYF. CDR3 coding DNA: TGTGCCAGCAGCTTAATGAGGGTGGTGCCAGATACGCAGTATTTT.

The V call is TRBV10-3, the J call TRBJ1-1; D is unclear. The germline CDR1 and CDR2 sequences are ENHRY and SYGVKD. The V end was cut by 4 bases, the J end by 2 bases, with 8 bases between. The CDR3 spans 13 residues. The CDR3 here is CAISVDGNTEAFF. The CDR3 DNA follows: TGTGCCATCAGTGTGGATGGAAACACTGAAGCTTTCTTT.

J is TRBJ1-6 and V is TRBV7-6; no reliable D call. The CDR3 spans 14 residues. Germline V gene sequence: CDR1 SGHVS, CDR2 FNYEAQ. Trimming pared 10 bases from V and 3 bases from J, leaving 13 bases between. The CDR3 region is CATRARDYNSPLHF. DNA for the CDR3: TGTGCCACCAGAGCCCGGGACTATAATTCACCCCTCCACTTT. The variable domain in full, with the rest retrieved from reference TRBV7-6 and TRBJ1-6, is GAGVSQSPRYKVTKRGQDVALRCDPISGHVSLYWYRQALGQGPEFLTYFNYEAQQDKSGLPNDRFSAERPEGSISTLTIQRTEQRDSAMYRCATRARDYNSPLHFGNGTRLTVT.

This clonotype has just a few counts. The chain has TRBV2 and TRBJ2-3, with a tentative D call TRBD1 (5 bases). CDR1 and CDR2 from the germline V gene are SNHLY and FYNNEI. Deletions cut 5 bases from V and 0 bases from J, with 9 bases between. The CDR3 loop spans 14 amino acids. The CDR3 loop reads CASSTDTSTDTQYF. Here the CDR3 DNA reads TGTGCCAGCAGTACGGACACTAGCACAGATACGCAGTATTTT.

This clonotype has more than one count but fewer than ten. For the CDR3, the DNA is TGTGCCAGCAGCGTGGAGGGGGGGTTCGAGCAAGATACGCAGTATTTT. This codes for CASSVEGGFEQDTQYF. The rearrangement uses TRBV9 and TRBJ2-3, with a tentative D call TRBD2 (7 bases). The CDR3 loop spans 16 amino acids. The V gene's germline CDR1 is SGDLS and CDR2 YYNGEE. V gave up 2 bases and J gave up 5 bases, with 18 bases separating them.

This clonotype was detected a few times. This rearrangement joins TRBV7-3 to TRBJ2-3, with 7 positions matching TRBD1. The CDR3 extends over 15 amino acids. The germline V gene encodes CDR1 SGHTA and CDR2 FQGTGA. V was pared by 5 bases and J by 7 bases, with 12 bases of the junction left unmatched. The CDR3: CASSLGRRGLNTQYF. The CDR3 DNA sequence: TGTGCCAGCAGCCTAGGGAGAAGGGGGCTAAATACGCAGTATTTT. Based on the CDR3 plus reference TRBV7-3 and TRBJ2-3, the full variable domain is GAGVSQTPSNKVTEKGKYVELRCDPISGHTALYWYRQSLGQGPEFLIYFQGTGAADDSGLPNDRFFAVRPEGSVSTLKIQRTERGDSAVYLCASSLGRRGLNTQYFGPGTRLTVL.